Listed below are T cell receptor beta chains from one sample, sequenced in a study of cytomegalovirus exposure and HLA in healthy donors. The method was immunoSEQ multiplex PCR; TCRdb's version includes in-frame clones alone and lacks a portion of them. The profile covers approximately 190,000 clones, with around 83% appearing a single time and around 1.6% taken by the ten largest. The sample taken for sequencing was PBMCs. The source of these receptors is a middle-aged man in good health and CMV-seropositive. The CDR3 runs from the conserved cysteine through the conserved F or W. A D gene is named only where the DNA matches it firmly. Size values are once, few and many counts, or a class for expanded clones, and some rows have none.

TRBJ2-7 TRBD2 NA TRBV18 CASSRGLAGGEQYF TGTGCCAGCTCACGAGGACTAGCGGGAGGCGAGCAGTACTTC
TRBJ2-2 TRBD1 NA TRBV7-9 CASSPGTGGALSETGELFF TGTGCCAGCAGCCCCGGGACAGGGGGCGCTTTATCGGAAACCGGGGAGCTGTTTTTT
TRBJ1-3 TRBD1 NA TRBV28 CASNFGTAGNTIYF TGTGCCAGCAACTTTGGGACAGCTGGAAACACCATATATTTT
TRBJ2-7 NA few TRBV11-2 CASSLPRGIRTYEQYF TGTGCCAGCAGCTTGCCACGAGGGATTAGGACCTACGAGCAGTACTTC
TRBJ1-1 TRBD1 NA TRBV27 CASSFRGLSTEAFF TGTGCCAGCAGTTTCAGGGGGCTAAGCACTGAAGCTTTCTTT
TRBJ1-2 TRBD1 NA TRBV29-1 CSAIGQGAWGYTF TGCAGCGCTATTGGACAGGGGGCGTGGGGCTACACCTTC
TRBJ2-7 NA NA TRBV5-1 CASSLEASMPYEQYF TGCGCCAGCAGCTTGGAGGCTAGCATGCCCTACGAGCAGTACTTC
TRBJ1-2 TRBD1 once TRBV6-7 CATQRGQGCGYTF TGTGCCACCCAACGGGGACAGGGGTGCGGCTACACCTTC
TRBJ2-6 TRBD1 once TRBV5-1 CASSLEGANGLTF TGCGCCAGCAGCTTGGAGGGGGCCAACGGCCTGACTTTC
TRBJ1-5 TRBD1 NA TRBV13 CASSLGGTGNQPQHF TGTGCCAGCAGCTTAGGCGGGACAGGGAATCAGCCCCAGCATTTT
TRBJ2-7 TRBD1 NA TRBV5-1 CASSKGQGSYEQYF TGCGCCAGCAGCAAAGGACAGGGTTCGTACGAGCAGTACTTC
TRBJ1-3 NA NA TRBV18 CASSPGQGAGNTIYF TGTGCCAGCTCACCCGGTCAGGGCGCTGGAAACACCATATATTTT
TRBJ2-4 NA few TRBV5-1 CASSSAGTPENIQYF TGCGCCAGCAGCTCCGCCGGGACACCGGAAAACATTCAGTACTTC